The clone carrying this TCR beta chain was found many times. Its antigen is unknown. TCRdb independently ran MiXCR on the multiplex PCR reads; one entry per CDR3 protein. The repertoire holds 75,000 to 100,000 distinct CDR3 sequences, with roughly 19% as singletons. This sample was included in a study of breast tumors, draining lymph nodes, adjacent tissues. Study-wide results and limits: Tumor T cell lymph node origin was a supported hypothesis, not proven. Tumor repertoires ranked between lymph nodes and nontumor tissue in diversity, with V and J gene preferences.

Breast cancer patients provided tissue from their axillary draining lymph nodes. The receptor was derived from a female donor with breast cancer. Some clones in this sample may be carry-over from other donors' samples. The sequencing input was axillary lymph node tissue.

CDR3 in DNA: TGTGCCAGCACCACCACTCCGACAGGGGGCCTTCAGCCCCAGCATTTT. Translation gives CASTTTPTGGLQPQHF. V and J are TRBV7-2 and TRBJ1-5; 10 bases map to TRBD1. Losses at the gene ends were 7 bases for V and 6 bases for J; bases not matched to a gene: 12. The CDR3 is 16 residues long. Germline CDR1 reads SGHTA; CDR2 reads FQGNSA.